Listed below are T cell receptor beta chains from one sample, sequenced in a study of graft-versus-host responses after intestinal transplantation. Some clones are missing from TCRdb's copy, which holds only in-frame ones; the method was immunoSEQ multiplex PCR. The table includes about 98,000 clones, 75% to 90% detected once. The antigens these receptors bind are not known. This specimen consisted of unstimulated CD8+ T cells sorted from spleen or lymph node cells, obtained before intestinal transplant. The receptors were sampled from a human donor who received an intestinal transplant. Each CDR3 is given with its conserved first and last residue. The D gene is left open where the match is weak. Not every row has a clone size; where given, it reads once, few, many or a size class.

J: TRBJ1-2
V: TRBV27
size: -
D: -
DNA: TGTGCCAGCAGCCTGGACCCTTCTGGGGGTGGCTACACCTTC
CDR3: CASSLDPSGGGYTF

J: TRBJ1-1
V: TRBV9
size: -
D: TRBD1
DNA: TGTGCCAGCAGCTCCAGCCCGGGACAGAGCATGAACACTGAAGCTTTCTTT
CDR3: CASSSSPGQSMNTEAFF

J: TRBJ2-1
V: TRBV15
size: -
D: TRBD2
DNA: TGTGCCACCAGCGGGACTAGCGGGAGGGCCTATGATGAGCAGTTCTTC
CDR3: CATSGTSGRAYDEQFF

J: TRBJ2-7
V: TRBV6-1
size: few
D: TRBD1
DNA: TGTGCCAGCACCAGCTACAGGGGCTACGAGCAGTACTTC
CDR3: CASTSYRGYEQYF

J: TRBJ2-3
V: TRBV13
size: -
D: TRBD2
DNA: TGTGCCAGCAGCCCTGAGCGGGGGCGGAGCACAGATACGCAGTATTTT
CDR3: CASSPERGRSTDTQYF

J: TRBJ1-5
V: TRBV27
size: -
D: -
DNA: TGTGCCAGCAGCTTGGACAGCTATAGCAATCAGCCCCAGCATTTT
CDR3: CASSLDSYSNQPQHF

J: TRBJ2-7
V: TRBV5-4
size: -
D: -
DNA: TGTGCCAGCAGCAGGGACTGGGGGAACTACGAGCAGTACTTC
CDR3: CASSRDWGNYEQYF

J: TRBJ2-1
V: TRBV11-2
size: -
D: -
DNA: TGTGCCAGCAGCTTAGCAGGGACGTCCTACAATGAGCAGTTCTTC
CDR3: CASSLAGTSYNEQFF

J: TRBJ1-5
V: TRBV6-1
size: -
D: TRBD1
DNA: TGTGCCAGCAGTCAGGGGGCCGGGCAGCCCCAGCATTTT
CDR3: CASSQGAGQPQHF

J: TRBJ2-7
V: TRBV7-9
size: once
D: -
DNA: TGTGCCAGCAGCTTAGCACCCTACGAGCAGTACTTC
CDR3: CASSLAPYEQYF

J: TRBJ2-7
V: TRBV2
size: -
D: -
DNA: TGTGCCAGCAGTGAACGTCAGGGTATCCCCTACGAGCAGTACTTC
CDR3: CASSERQGIPYEQYF

J: TRBJ2-5
V: TRBV13
size: few
D: -
DNA: TGTGCCAGCAGCTCGACTCTTCAAGAGACCCAGTACTTC
CDR3: CASSSTLQETQYF

J: TRBJ2-1
V: TRBV6-6
size: -
D: TRBD2
DNA: TGTGCCAGCAGCCACGGGACTAGCGCATACAATGAGCAGTTCTTC
CDR3: CASSHGTSAYNEQFF

J: TRBJ1-6
V: TRBV6-1
size: once
D: -
DNA: TGTGCCAGCAGATCCTCGGGAGGACAGACCTCACCCCTCCACTTT
CDR3: CASRSSGGQTSPLHF

J: TRBJ2-3
V: TRBV11-2
size: -
D: -
DNA: TGTGCCAGCAGCTTTCGTCGGGGCACAGATACGCAGTATTTT
CDR3: CASSFRRGTDTQYF

J: TRBJ2-3
V: TRBV7-8
size: -
D: -
DNA: TGTGCCACAGGGGCTTATTACACAGATACGCAGTATTTT
CDR3: CATGAYYTDTQYF